The rows below give T cell receptor beta chains drawn from one sample of a study of T cells in Graves' hyperthyroidism and ophthalmopathy. MiXCR, applied by TCRdb to the multiplex PCR reads, yields one record per CDR3 protein. The profile shows a few hundred thousand distinct CDR3 sequences, roughly 13% of them singletons. Sequencing was done on a sample of blood. Every receptor here comes from a woman aged 18-35 years with Graves' hyperthyroidism. Each CDR3 is given with its conserved first and last residue.

V gene: TRBV11-3; J gene: TRBJ1-1; CDR3 protein: CASSQGAQGARTEAFF
V gene: TRBV30; J gene: TRBJ1-1; CDR3 protein: CAWSSTYTEAFF
V gene: TRBV19; J gene: TRBJ2-1; CDR3 protein: CASSRSWGNWGNEQFF
V gene: TRBV6-1; J gene: TRBJ2-7; CDR3 protein: CASKWDGSSYEQYF
V gene: TRBV11-2; J gene: TRBJ2-7; CDR3 protein: CASSIYRVGEQYF
V gene: TRBV25-1; J gene: TRBJ2-3; CDR3 protein: CASRLQGAGTDTQYF
V gene: TRBV28; J gene: TRBJ2-4; CDR3 protein: CASRLAGGLLAKNIQYF
V gene: TRBV6-1; J gene: TRBJ1-1; CDR3 protein: CASGVGRGTEAFF
V gene: TRBV20-1; J gene: TRBJ2-5; CDR3 protein: CSASPGTGIGETQYF
V gene: TRBV7-6; J gene: TRBJ2-7; CDR3 protein: CASSLGVSGANYEQYF
V gene: TRBV4-1; J gene: TRBJ2-5; CDR3 protein: CASSQDGLGARGVKTQYF
V gene: TRBV19; J gene: TRBJ1-5; CDR3 protein: CASSEAENQPQHF
V gene: TRBV7-9; J gene: TRBJ1-5; CDR3 protein: CASSVQYSNQPQHF
V gene: TRBV6-2/TRBV6-3; J gene: TRBJ2-2; CDR3 protein: CASSPLPDTGELFF
V gene: TRBV7-2; J gene: TRBJ2-1; CDR3 protein: CASSLGSYNEQFF
V gene: TRBV6-2/TRBV6-3; J gene: TRBJ1-2; CDR3 protein: CASSYPGTSYGYTF
V gene: TRBV6-1; J gene: TRBJ1-5; CDR3 protein: CASSPGSGINQPQHF
V gene: TRBV7-9; J gene: TRBJ2-1; CDR3 protein: CASSSGRINEQFF
V gene: TRBV4-1; J gene: TRBJ2-4; CDR3 protein: CASSHYGLAKNIQYF
V gene: TRBV5-4; J gene: TRBJ2-3; CDR3 protein: CASSGTSGASTDTQYF
V gene: TRBV27; J gene: TRBJ2-5; CDR3 protein: CASRRTSGGYLQETQYF
V gene: TRBV28; J gene: TRBJ1-2; CDR3 protein: CASAPGQGWYGYTF
V gene: TRBV7-9; J gene: TRBJ2-5; CDR3 protein: CASSGTKETQYF
V gene: TRBV13; J gene: TRBJ2-1; CDR3 protein: CASTNTEESYNEQFF
V gene: TRBV18; J gene: TRBJ1-4; CDR3 protein: CASSGDRDSLMKKLFF
V gene: TRBV5-8; J gene: TRBJ1-1; CDR3 protein: CASSLLEWVRNTEAFF
V gene: TRBV19; J gene: TRBJ2-7; CDR3 protein: CASSTGIWRGIVDEQYF
V gene: TRBV15; J gene: TRBJ2-5; CDR3 protein: CATSGPGPGTQYF
V gene: TRBV5-5; J gene: TRBJ2-5; CDR3 protein: CASSLNSGWLVAPWETQYF
V gene: TRBV12-3/TRBV12-4; J gene: TRBJ2-6; CDR3 protein: CASSFVSSGANVLTF
V gene: TRBV12-3/TRBV12-4; J gene: TRBJ2-2; CDR3 protein: CASSRDDRGTGELFF
V gene: TRBV6-2/TRBV6-3; J gene: TRBJ1-6; CDR3 protein: CASRKLTGPDNSPLHF
V gene: TRBV30; J gene: TRBJ2-2; CDR3 protein: CAWTGGGAGELFF
V gene: TRBV11-2; J gene: TRBJ2-5; CDR3 protein: CAGSLSDQETQYF
V gene: TRBV7-2; J gene: TRBJ2-1; CDR3 protein: CASSLGGAINEQFF
V gene: TRBV15; J gene: TRBJ2-7; CDR3 protein: CATSRGGGKIYEQYF
V gene: TRBV5-1; J gene: TRBJ1-3; CDR3 protein: CASSSGDNSGNTIYF
V gene: TRBV6-2/TRBV6-3; J gene: TRBJ1-5; CDR3 protein: CASSYSGQNQPEHF